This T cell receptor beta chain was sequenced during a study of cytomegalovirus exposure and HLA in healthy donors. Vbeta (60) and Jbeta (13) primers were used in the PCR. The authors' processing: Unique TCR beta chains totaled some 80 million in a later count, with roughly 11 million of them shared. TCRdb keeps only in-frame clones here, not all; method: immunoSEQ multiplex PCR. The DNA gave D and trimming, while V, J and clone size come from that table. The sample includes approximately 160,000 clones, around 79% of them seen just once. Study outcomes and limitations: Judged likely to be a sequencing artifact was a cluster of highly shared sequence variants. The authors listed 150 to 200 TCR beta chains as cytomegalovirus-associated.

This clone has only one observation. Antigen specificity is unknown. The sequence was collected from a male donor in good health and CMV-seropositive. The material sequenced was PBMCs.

CDR3 sequence reads: CASSLRTVYGYTF. DNA for the CDR3: TGTGCCAGCAGTCTCCGGACAGTCTATGGCTACACCTTC. The chain uses TRBV6-1 and TRBJ1-2, with D perhaps matching TRBD1 (6 bases). Trimming removed 5 bases at V and 4 bases at J, with 11 bases between. Germline-derived CDR1 and CDR2 are MNHNS and SASEGT. The CDR3 consists of 13 residues.